This T cell receptor beta chain stems from a study of T-cell memory formation after mild COVID-19. Each CDR3 protein is one row after TCRdb ran MiXCR on the 5' RACE reads. The sample has some 57,000 distinct CDR3 sequences; 9% to 15% are singletons. Trimming took off 0 bases at V and 12 bases at J, with 13 bases between the two ends. Germline lookup yields CDR1 LNHDA and CDR2 SQIVND (reference sequence). The CDR3 totals 13 residues. This clonotype occurred many times. The sequenced material came from PBMCs or a T cell subset sorted from them (not recorded which). This clonotype was sampled from a man aged 18 to 35 who had mild COVID-19 (a few samples of this study predate the infection). Cell type and time point are not known. J is TRBJ2-3 and V is TRBV19, with D hard to call. The DNA of the CDR3 is TGTGCCAGTAGTATAGATCGCCGTCTTACCCAGTATTTT. Translated, it gives CASSIDRRLTQYF.